This T cell receptor (beta chain) is from a study of CD8 T cells in ankylosing spondylitis. TCRdb reprocessed the 5' RACE reads via MiXCR and lists one record per CDR3 protein. The sample holds 200,000 to 250,000 distinct CDR3 sequences, about 10% seen once. This clonotype occurred a few times. Its antigen remains unknown. General study findings and limits: Past studies reported some motif variants in reactive arthritis synovial fluid and blood. A motif in TCR beta, a set of under ten highly homologous variants, appeared characteristic of ankylosing spondylitis blood.

The germline V gene encodes CDR1 SGHRS and CDR2 YFSETQ. The junction had 8 bases not matched to a gene; V was cut back by 5 bases and J by 9 bases. The CDR3 spans 13 residues. This sequence originates from a male donor with ankylosing spondylitis or in good health (not recorded which). V is TRBV5-1 and J is TRBJ1-5, with 7 bases matching TRBD1. Specimen: blood, either unsorted or a sorted T cell fraction (not recorded which). The CDR3 region is CASRGDSKGPQHF. As DNA, the CDR3 is TGCGCCAGCAGGGGGGACAGCAAGGGGCCCCAGCATTTT.